The 2 T cell receptor beta chains below come from one sample, sequenced in a study of blood T cells in healthy people across ages. Primed by a sample-barcoded 5' primer and a J-beta primer mix, a second PCR proceeded for roughly 6 to 12 cycles. From the 5' RACE reads, TCRdb called clonotypes with MiXCR, one entry per CDR3 protein. The table shows around 650,000 distinct CDR3 sequences, with about 43% occurring only once. Sample: blood. These receptor sequences come from a man of 80 years or more in good health.

The gene calls are TRBV6-2 or TRBV6-3 and TRBJ1-1, with D unclear. The V gene lost 8 bases and the J gene lost 1 base, with 11 bases spanning the gap. The CDR3 runs 13 residues. Germline V gene data show CDR1 as MNHEY and CDR2 as SVGEGT. CDR3 residues: CASVATSNTEAFF. In DNA, the CDR3 is TGTGCCAGCGTGGCCACATCGAACACTGAAGCTTTCTTT.

CDR3 DNA: TGCGCCAGCAGCCAACGAGAGACTAGCGTGGCCGGGGAGCTGTTTTTT. Amino acids: CASSQRETSVAGELFF. The chain recombines TRBV4-3 with TRBJ2-2; 8 bases are a match to TRBD2. V trimming: 2 bases; J trimming: 6 bases; junction bases outside the gene matches: 8. CDR3 size: 16 residues. The germline V gene encodes CDR1 LGHNA and CDR2 YSLEER.